These 5 T cell receptor beta chains were sequenced from one sample in a study of shared clonotypes between healthy human individuals (TCRdb year 2020). Preparation of the library involved the immunoSEQ multiplex PCR assay. TCRdb mirrors the immuneACCESS table, restricted to in-frame sequences. Some clones are absent from its copies; in checked studies, under half trace to an unresolved V gene, and the reason for the others is unknown. The sample table records approximately 240,000 clones; just over 65% of these occur just once. The top ten hold 11% of the sample. The sample consisted of memory CD4+ T cells sorted from blood. What the cell subset or site label conveys for this sample: CD45RA-negative fraction. These TCRs come from a young man in good health.

This rearrangement joins TRBV2 to TRBJ2-6; weak D call: TRBD1 (6 bases). V lost 6 bases, J lost 2 bases, and 14 bases lay in between. The CDR3 is 16 amino acids. CDR1 is SNHLY and CDR2 is FYNNEI in the germline V gene. CDR3 sequence reads: CASRTRGLAGANVLTF. CDR3 DNA sequence: TGTGCCAGCAGGACCAGGGGTTTAGCTGGGGCCAACGTCCTGACTTTC.

V gene TRBV11-2 combines with J gene TRBJ2-3; the D call may be TRBD1 or TRBD2 (5 bases each). Germline V CDR1 and CDR2: SGHAT, FQNNGV. The CDR3 covers 14 residues. Trimming cost V 5 bases and J 1 base, with 10 bases left between them. CDR3 nucleotides: TGTGCCAGCAGCCCGGGGACCCGCACAGATACGCAGTATTTT. Translation gives CASSPGTRTDTQYF.

The chain employs TRBV27 and TRBJ2-1; 9 bases line up with TRBD2. This CDR3 has 16 residues. Trimming at V came to 3 bases and at J to 4 bases, leaving 7 bases not matched to a gene. CDR1 and CDR2 (germline): MNHEY, SMNVEV (reference sequence). CDR3 bases: TGTGCCAGCAGTTTGGTGGGAAGCGGGGGGTACAATGAGCAGTTCTTC. Residues: CASSLVGSGGYNEQFF.

V usage is TRBV11-2 and J usage is TRBJ2-1; no clear D. Germline CDR1 reads SGHAT; CDR2 reads FQNNGV. Trimming stripped 4 bases from V and 0 bases from J, with 10 bases between. This CDR3 contains 15 residues. Written as DNA, the CDR3 is TGTGCCAGCAGCTCGTCCACGCCCTCCTACAATGAGCAGTTCTTC. Translating it yields CASSSSTPSYNEQFF.

The rearrangement joins TRBV10-1 to TRBJ2-3; the D is unclear. Germline V gives CDR1 WNHNN, CDR2 SYGVQD (reference sequence). The CDR3 loop spans 15 amino acids. Trimming removed 8 bases from V and 0 bases from J, with 15 bases in between. CDR3 protein: CASRRDSASTDTQYF. As DNA, the CDR3 is TGCGCCAGCCGCCGCGACTCAGCCAGCACAGATACGCAGTATTTT.